The next 4 T cell receptor beta chains were all read from a single sample in a study of Tregs in tolerant kidney transplant recipients. TCRdb's table, derived via immunoSEQ multiplex PCR, lists solely in-frame clones and lacks some. This sample has tens of thousands of clones, with approximately 85% found just once. Material: Tregs from blood, obtained before the transplant. The receptors were sampled from a human donor who received a combined kidney and bone marrow transplant.

The V gene is TRBV7-2, the J gene TRBJ2-1, with 8 bases matching TRBD2. The V gene end was trimmed by 6 bases and the J gene end by 10 bases; junction bases not matched to a gene: 11. Germline-derived CDR1 and CDR2 are SGHTA and FQGNSA. The CDR3 spans 14 residues. The DNA of the CDR3 is TGTGCCAGCAGAAGGTGGCGAGCGGGGGAGGAGCAGTTCTTC. Its translation is CASRRWRAGEEQFF.

The rearrangement links TRBV7-2 to TRBJ1-5; TRBD1 might be the D (5 bases). V was clipped by 4 bases and J by 7 bases, with 11 bases between them. Germline CDR1 and CDR2: SGHTA and FQGNSA. The CDR3 is made up of 13 amino acids. For the CDR3, the DNA is TGTGCCAGCAGCTCAAGACAGAGGCAGCCCCAGCATTTT. Amino acid sequence: CASSSRQRQPQHF.

The chain joins TRBV18 to TRBJ2-1, with D unclear. The germline gives CDR1 KGHSH, CDR2 LQKENI. The V and J ends lost 0 bases and 3 bases respectively, with 12 bases between them. The CDR3 extends over 16 amino acids. The CDR3 loop is CASSPPASVIYNEQFF. In DNA, the CDR3 is TGTGCCAGCTCACCACCAGCCAGCGTGATCTACAATGAGCAGTTCTTC.

V and J are TRBV6-1 and TRBJ2-7; TRBD1 aligns across 8 bases. Trimming cost V 6 bases and J 6 bases; bases outside gene matches: 4. Germline CDR1 is MNHNS and CDR2 is SASEGT. The CDR3 extends over 12 amino acids. The CDR3 sequence: CASSATGGEQYF. The CDR3 region has the DNA TGTGCCAGCAGCGCCACAGGGGGCGAGCAGTACTTC.